What follows are 4 T cell receptor beta chains derived from one specimen sequenced in a study of response to subunit inactivated influenza vaccine (dated by TCRdb to the late 2010s). The method behind the library was RT-PCR. TCRdb shows the sequencer as Illumina HiSeq 2500. The raw public reads went through TCRdb reprocessing: fastp at Q25, MiXCR clone calling, in-frame beta chains kept. Entries that share a CDR3 protein sequence are merged under the most common genes and DNA. This sample lists approximately 290,000 distinct CDR3 sequences; roughly 20% were detected once. The top ten hold approximately 10% of the sample. The starting material was PBMCs from blood, obtained about 20 months after vaccination. These receptors all stem from a man in his fifties or sixties who received an inactivated influenza vaccine. Donor details come from another sample of the same person, matched by shared clones.

This clonotype appeared a few times. V and J are TRBV7-2 and TRBJ2-5, with a possible D match to TRBD1 (6 bases). Germline V lookup: CDR1 SGHTA, CDR2 FQGNSA. The CDR3 is 16 amino acids. Trimming removed 0 bases at V and 5 bases at J, with 16 bases between. In DNA, the CDR3 is TGTGCCAGCAGCTTAGCGCTGTGGACAGTGGGTGAGACCCAGTACTTC. This codes for CASSLALWTVGETQYF.

This clonotype appeared many times. The chain has TRBV4-3 and TRBJ1-4; D is unclear. The CDR3 extends over 15 amino acids. Germline assignment: CDR1 LGHNA and CDR2 YSLEER. The V end lost 4 bases, the J end lost 7 bases, and 16 bases lay between the germline ends. CDR3 in amino acids: CASSRSPVSGEKLFF. In DNA form, the CDR3 reads TGCGCCAGCAGCCGTTCCCCGGTCTCGGGTGAAAAACTGTTTTTT.

In its sample, this clonotype was seen a few times. The chain has TRBV5-1 and TRBJ2-7, with a weak D call TRBD2 (5 bases). The germline V and J ends were trimmed by 2 bases and 5 bases, with 8 bases remaining between them. CDR3 length equals 12 residues. Per the germline V gene, CDR1 is SGHRS and CDR2 is YFSETQ. In nucleotides, the CDR3 is TGCGCCAGCAGCTTAACTAGTGACGAGCAGTACTTC. This sequence encodes CASSLTSDEQYF.

This clonotype was counted only a few times. V is TRBV7-9 and J is TRBJ1-6; 7 bases match TRBD1. This CDR3 region has 14 residues. Germline CDR1 SEHNR, CDR2 FQNEAQ (reference sequence). The trim removed 1 base at V and 9 bases at J, leaving 3 bases unmatched. CDR3 in amino acids: CASSLETGSSPLHF. The CDR3 DNA reads TGTGCCAGCAGCTTAGAGACAGGGTCTTCACCCCTCCACTTT.